One TCR beta chain is described in this entry. This sample is drawn from a study of blood T cell repertoires in COVID-19. Looking at the study overall: Both acute and convalescent COVID-19 samples were obtained from the United States, Italy and Spain.

Germline V gene data show CDR1 as SGHNT and CDR2 as YYREEE (reference sequence). The CDR3 is 18 residues long. Losses at the gene ends were 6 bases for V and 5 bases for J; bases not matched to a gene: 16. Libraries were prepared by immunoSEQ multiplex PCR; TCRdb keeps only in-frame clonotypes and omits some of them. The profile shows about 100,000 clones, 69% of them singletons. Sequenced input: peripheral blood. The TCR sequence derives from a man older than 75 with acute or convalescent COVID-19. The V and J genes are TRBV5-4 and TRBJ2-1, with TRBD2 matching 11 bases. CDR3 sequence reads: CASTFQLAGGRTNNEQFF. In DNA form, the CDR3 reads TGTGCCAGCACCTTCCAATTAGCGGGAGGGCGAACCAACAATGAGCAGTTCTTC.